The 25 T cell receptor beta chains listed next were all sequenced from one sample in a study of OX40 agonist ivuxolimab in advanced cancers. Assay used: immunoSEQ multiplex PCR; TCRdb lists only in-frame clones, some missing. The profile shows tens of thousands of clones, around 85% of them singletons. Material: CD4+ or CD8+ T cells sorted from blood, obtained in a trial of the OX40 agonist ivuxolimab. The receptors originated from an adult with an advanced solid tumor such as melanoma, head and neck, liver or kidney cancer.

V gene TRBV27 combines with J gene TRBJ2-2, with D possibly matching TRBD1 (6 bases). In germline, CDR1 is MNHEY, CDR2 SMNVEV (reference sequence). V gave up 7 bases and J gave up 6 bases, with 15 bases separating them. The CDR3 runs to 14 residues. The CDR3, as DNA: TGTGCCAGCAAAAGGCAGGGGTTTTCCGGGGAGCTGTTTTTT. This encodes CASKRQGFSGELFF.

This rearrangement joins TRBV6-5 to TRBJ2-3; D is ambiguous. The CDR3 sequence is 13 residues long. The V and J ends lost 4 bases and 4 bases respectively, with 9 bases between them. Germline CDR1 reads MNHEY; CDR2 reads SVGAGI. CDR3 loop: CASSLNYADTQYF. CDR3 sequence (DNA): TGTGCCAGCAGTTTAAATTATGCAGATACGCAGTATTTT.

The chain has TRBV5-1 and TRBJ2-6; no clear D gene. Between the trimmed V and J ends, which lost 0 bases and 0 bases, there was a span of 4 bases. The CDR3 length is 15 residues. Germline loops: CDR1 SGHRS, CDR2 YFSETQ. CDR3 nucleotides: TGCGCCAGCAGCTTGGTACCCTCTGGGGCCAACGTCCTGACTTTC. Its translation: CASSLVPSGANVLTF.

The V gene is TRBV28, the J gene TRBJ2-7; possible D gene TRBD1, 6 bases. Germline V gives CDR1 MDHEN, CDR2 SYDVKM. The V gene lost 2 bases and the J gene lost 2 bases, with 10 bases spanning the gap. The CDR3 extends over 14 amino acids. CDR3: CASSLGTTPYEQYF. CDR3 DNA sequence: TGTGCCAGCAGTTTAGGGACAACCCCCTACGAGCAGTACTTC.

There are a few counts of this clone. The chain couples TRBV11-2 to TRBJ1-6; TRBD1 is a possible D gene (5 bases). CDR3 size: 15 residues. Germline V gene data show CDR1 as SGHAT and CDR2 as FQNNGV. Trimming cost V 0 bases and J 6 bases, with 9 bases left between them. CDR3 region: CASSLESGANSPLHF. In nucleotides, the CDR3 is TGTGCCAGCAGCTTAGAGTCCGGGGCTAATTCACCCCTCCACTTT.

Turning to this clone: Other DNA sequences of this sample code for an identical CDR3. This rearrangement joins TRBV7-2 to TRBJ2-7; D not resolved. V gave up 1 base and J gave up 3 bases, with 10 bases separating them. Per germline, CDR1 SGHTA and CDR2 FQGNSA. The CDR3 runs to 14 residues. In nucleotides, the CDR3 is TGTGCCAGCAGCTTAGAGTTAGGGAACTACGAGCAGTACTTC. Protein: CASSLELGNYEQYF.

V is TRBV7-7 and J is TRBJ2-1; perhaps TRBD2 as D (5 bases). The CDR3 totals 16 residues. V lost 5 bases and J 0 bases, leaving 14 bases between the germline ends. Germline V gene sequence: CDR1 SSHAT, CDR2 FNYEAQ (reference sequence). CDR3 bases: TGTGCCAGCAGCCAGACGTTGGGGAGCTCCTACAATGAGCAGTTCTTC. Protein sequence: CASSQTLGSSYNEQFF.

The chain has TRBV7-9 and TRBJ1-2; the D is unclear. V shed 4 bases and J shed 8 bases, with 17 bases lying between them. This CDR3 comprises 14 residues. Per the germline V gene, CDR1 is SEHNR and CDR2 is FQNEAQ (reference sequence). The CDR3 is CASSSWLGRPGYTF. DNA for the CDR3: TGTGCCAGCAGCTCTTGGCTGGGCAGGCCCGGCTACACCTTC.

The rearrangement joins TRBV5-1 to TRBJ1-1; a weak D match, TRBD1 (6 bases). The CDR3 spans 15 residues. Germline V gives CDR1 SGHRS, CDR2 YFSETQ. V shed 0 bases and J shed 5 bases, with 14 bases lying between them. CDR3 sequence reads: CASSLDLTGSTEAFF. Written as DNA, the CDR3 is TGCGCCAGCAGCTTGGACCTGACAGGCTCAACTGAAGCTTTCTTT.

DNA of the CDR3: TGTGCCAGTAGGACCCAGGATTTCAATAGCAATCAGCCCCAGCATTTT. It specifies CASRTQDFNSNQPQHF. The chain recombines TRBV19 with TRBJ1-5; D is unresolved. Germline V CDR1 and CDR2: LNHDA, SQIVND (reference sequence). V was pared by 6 bases and J by 0 bases, with 15 bases between. This CDR3 comprises 16 residues.

The chain employs TRBV29-1 and TRBJ2-5; D is unresolved. Germline lookup yields CDR1 SQVTM and CDR2 ANQGSEA. Trimming took 3 bases from V and 7 from J, leaving 15 bases between them. This CDR3 comprises 13 residues. In DNA, the CDR3 is TGCAGCGTTGATATTGGCCTTACGGGGACCCAGTACTTC. The encoded protein is CSVDIGLTGTQYF.

The rearrangement links TRBV16 to TRBJ1-3; no clear D. The CDR3 length is 18 residues. Per germline, CDR1 KGHSY and CDR2 FQNENV. V lost 4 bases, J lost 0 bases, and 19 bases lay in between. The CDR3, as DNA: TGTGCCAGCAGCCCTGTCTCGCCCGGTTATGCCTCTGGAAACACCATATATTTT. Protein: CASSPVSPGYASGNTIYF.

The chain is built from TRBV4-2 and TRBJ1-3, with 11 bases fitting TRBD1. In germline, CDR1 is LGHNA, CDR2 YNFKEQ. After removal of 0 bases from V and 0 bases from J, the junction contained 10 bases not matched to a gene. The CDR3 is 20 residues long. CDR3 in amino acids: CASSQDLGQGVRNSGNTIYF. CDR3 nucleotides: TGTGCCAGCAGCCAAGATCTGGGACAGGGGGTCCGAAACTCTGGAAACACCATATATTTT.

The chain joins TRBV30 to TRBJ1-3; D is perhaps TRBD1 (5 bases). The CDR3 runs 15 residues. CDR1 and CDR2 (germline): GTSNPN, SVGIG (reference sequence). V lost 8 bases to trimming and J lost 2 bases, with 19 bases between them. This chain's CDR3 is CAGTGDRLAGNTIYF. The CDR3 nucleotides read TGTGCCGGCACGGGGGATAGACTCGCTGGAAACACCATATATTTT.

V usage is TRBV11-3 and J usage is TRBJ2-3; D possibly uses TRBD1 or TRBD2 (7 bases each). CDR3 size: 18 residues. Trimming took off 5 bases at V and 0 bases at J, with 21 bases between the two ends. Germline CDR1 SGHNT, CDR2 YENEEA. DNA of the CDR3: TGTGCCAGCAGCGAGTGGGGAGGGGGCGAAACGAGCACAGATACGCAGTATTTT. Translation: CASSEWGGGETSTDTQYF.

This clone appeared a single time. This chain links TRBV19 with TRBJ1-1, with no clear D. Trimming left V 3 bases short and J 5 bases short, with 4 bases between. Germline-derived CDR1 and CDR2 are LNHDA and SQIVND (reference sequence). This CDR3 is built from 11 residues. For the CDR3, the DNA is TGTGCCAGTAGTATTAAAACTGAAGCTTTCTTT. As protein: CASSIKTEAFF.

The J gene is TRBJ1-1, the V gene TRBV7-2; no reliable D call. The CDR3 is 14 amino acids. Trimming left V 1 base short and J 1 base short, with 7 bases between. Germline V gives CDR1 SGHTA, CDR2 FQGNSA. The CDR3 loop is CASSLGLGNTEAFF. CDR3 bases: TGTGCCAGCAGCTTAGGGTTGGGGAACACTGAAGCTTTCTTT.

The chain links TRBV6-5 to TRBJ2-7, with 8 bases fitting TRBD2. The J segment lost 6 bases and the V segment lost 4 bases, leaving 11 bases of the junction unmatched. The CDR3 length is 15 residues. Per the germline V gene, CDR1 is MNHEY and CDR2 is SVGAGI. The CDR3 sequence: CASSSKIGGAFEQYF. CDR3 bases: TGTGCCAGCAGTTCGAAAATCGGGGGGGCGTTCGAGCAGTACTTC.

The chain joins TRBV4-1 to TRBJ2-2; D is perhaps TRBD1 (6 bases). The CDR3 loop spans 14 amino acids. The germline V and J ends were trimmed by 5 bases and 2 bases, with 9 bases remaining between them. CDR1 MGHRA and CDR2 YSYEKL come from the germline V gene. The CDR3 region has the DNA TGCGCCAGCAGCTTACAGGGTAACACCGGGGAGCTGTTTTTT. Its translation is CASSLQGNTGELFF.

The V gene is TRBV4-1, the J gene TRBJ2-1, with D tentatively TRBD2 (6 bases). Trimming took off 1 base at V and 5 bases at J, with 18 bases between the two ends. This CDR3 is 17 amino acids long. The germline V gene encodes CDR1 MGHRA and CDR2 YSYEKL. The CDR3 protein is CASSQGPGGGVHNEQFF. The DNA of the CDR3 is TGCGCCAGCAGCCAAGGCCCGGGCGGCGGGGTGCACAATGAGCAGTTCTTC.

The rearrangement links TRBV18 to TRBJ1-2, with D tentatively TRBD1 (6 bases). The V and J ends lost 1 base and 2 bases respectively, with 20 bases between them. The germline gives CDR1 KGHSH, CDR2 LQKENI. This CDR3 spans 18 amino acids. CDR3 bases: TGTGCCAGCTCACCACTGTCCACCGGGACAAACCCAAACTATGGCTACACCTTC. Residues: CASSPLSTGTNPNYGYTF.

The V call is TRBV7-2, the J call TRBJ1-1; maybe TRBD1 (5 bases). The CDR3 runs to 14 residues. Per germline, CDR1 SGHTA and CDR2 FQGNSA. V lost 3 bases to trimming and J lost 6 bases, with 14 bases between them. The CDR3 reads CASSFLQGGPEAFF. CDR3 DNA sequence: TGTGCCAGCAGCTTCCTTCAGGGCGGGCCTGAAGCTTTCTTT.

This chain joins TRBV5-1 and TRBJ1-2; weak D call: TRBD1 (6 bases). The CDR3 is 15 residues long. Per the germline V gene, CDR1 is SGHRS and CDR2 is YFSETQ. V was clipped by 0 bases and J by 7 bases, with 16 bases between them. CDR3 sequence: CASSLAAGAEGGYTF. CDR3 sequence (DNA): TGCGCCAGCAGCTTGGCGGCGGGGGCAGAAGGTGGCTACACCTTC.

V gene TRBV28 combines with J gene TRBJ2-3; D is ambiguous. The CDR3 has 15 residues. Germline-derived CDR1 and CDR2 are MDHEN and SYDVKM. V gave up 5 bases and J gave up 0 bases, with 12 bases separating them. DNA of the CDR3: TGTGCCAGCAGTCTCACCTCTTCTAGCACAGATACGCAGTATTTT. This translates into CASSLTSSSTDTQYF.

J is TRBJ2-1 and V is TRBV27; 8 bases agree with TRBD2. The J segment lost 4 bases and the V segment lost 2 bases, leaving 4 bases of the junction unmatched. Germline V gives CDR1 MNHEY, CDR2 SMNVEV (reference sequence). This CDR3 is 15 amino acids long. For the CDR3, the DNA is TGTGCCAGCAGTTTAACGGGGGGGTTTTACAATGAGCAGTTCTTC. It is translated as CASSLTGGFYNEQFF.